What follows are 20 T cell receptor beta chains derived from one specimen sequenced in a study of cytomegalovirus exposure and HLA in healthy donors. Here immunoSEQ multiplex PCR was the method, and the copy in TCRdb shows in-frame clones only, minus some. The data show approximately 150,000 clones, about nine tenths seen once. What was sequenced was PBMCs. The receptors originated from a man younger than 30 in good health and CMV-seronegative.

The chain carries TRBV4-3 and TRBJ2-6; D is unclear. The CDR3 is 19 amino acids. V dropped 6 bases and J dropped 0 bases, with 21 bases sitting between them. Germline assignment: CDR1 LGHNA and CDR2 YSLEER. Here the CDR3 DNA reads TGCGCCAGCAGTCCGTCCGCCAGAACAATTTCCTCTGGGGCCAACGTCCTGACTTTC. Translating gives CASSPSARTISSGANVLTF.

The rearrangement joins TRBV11-2 to TRBJ2-6, with D tentatively TRBD1 (6 bases). Germline V lookup: CDR1 SGHAT, CDR2 FQNNGV. With 4 bases removed from V and 0 bases from J, the gap between germline ends came to 10 bases. This CDR3 region has 16 residues. The CDR3 reads CASSSLQGSGANVLTF. The CDR3 nucleotides are TGTGCCAGCAGCTCCTTACAGGGCTCTGGGGCCAACGTCCTGACTTTC.

The V and J genes are TRBV2 and TRBJ1-5; TRBD1 might be the D (6 bases). The CDR3 length is 15 residues. Trimming removed 6 bases from V and 1 base from J, with 13 bases in between. The germline gives CDR1 SNHLY, CDR2 FYNNEI. CDR3 sequence: CASSWTDTSNQPQHF. The CDR3 bases are TGTGCCAGCAGCTGGACAGACACCAGCAATCAGCCCCAGCATTTT.

This clone was observed a single time. The chain is built from TRBV7-6 and TRBJ1-6, with D maybe TRBD1 (5 bases). This CDR3 comprises 16 residues. The germline gives CDR1 SGHVS, CDR2 FNYEAQ. V was pared by 1 base and J by 6 bases, with 13 bases between. CDR3 amino acids: CASSLGIGRVNSPLHF. For the CDR3, the DNA is TGTGCCAGCAGCTTAGGCATCGGCAGGGTTAATTCACCCCTCCACTTT.

This sequence joins TRBV27 and TRBJ2-1, with TRBD2 matching over 12 bases. The trim removed 4 bases at V and 2 bases at J, leaving 0 bases unmatched. The CDR3 length is 15 residues. Per the germline V gene, CDR1 is MNHEY and CDR2 is SMNVEV (reference sequence). The chain's CDR3 is CASSSSGGAYNEQFF. In DNA, the CDR3 is TGTGCCAGCAGTTCTAGCGGGGGGGCCTACAATGAGCAGTTCTTC.

The chain employs TRBV7-9 and TRBJ2-7; D not certain. This CDR3 spans 11 amino acids. The V gene's germline CDR1 is SEHNR and CDR2 FQNEAQ (reference sequence). V was trimmed by 5 bases and J by 5 bases, leaving 7 bases between them. This chain's CDR3 is CASSLQNEQYF. The CDR3 coding sequence is TGTGCCAGCAGCCTACAGAACGAGCAGTACTTC.

The chain is built from TRBV27 and TRBJ2-1, with 14 bases fitting TRBD2. Germline CDR1 reads MNHEY; CDR2 reads SMNVEV (reference sequence). With 5 bases clipped from V and 4 bases from J, the junction kept 4 bases outside the gene matches. This CDR3 comprises 16 residues. The CDR3 nucleotides read TGTGCCAGCAGTCAGGGGACTAGCGGGAGTTACAATGAGCAGTTCTTC. It yields the protein CASSQGTSGSYNEQFF.

DNA for the CDR3: TGTGCCTGGAGTAATCCGGGTTCTGGGGCCAACGTCCTGACTTTC. Translation gives CAWSNPGSGANVLTF. The chain couples TRBV30 to TRBJ2-6; D is unresolved. CDR1 and CDR2 (germline): GTSNPN, SVGIG (reference sequence). Trimming cost V 2 bases and J 1 base, with 9 bases left between them. The CDR3 totals 15 residues.

The chain is built from TRBV2 and TRBJ2-3; D is possibly TRBD2 (5 bases). Trimming removed 1 base from V and 2 bases from J, with 13 bases in between. Germline assignment: CDR1 SNHLY and CDR2 FYNNEI. This CDR3 is built from 16 residues. As DNA, the CDR3 is TGTGCCAGCAGTGAAGGCGAGACTATACTCACAGATACGCAGTATTTT. Amino acid sequence: CASSEGETILTDTQYF. The full variable domain, its missing parts supplied by reference TRBV2 and TRBJ2-3, is EPEVTQTPSHQVTQMGQEVILRCVPISNHLYFYWYRQILGQKVEFLVSFYNNEISEKSEIFDDQFSVERPDGSNFTLKIRSTKLEDSAMYFCASSEGETILTDTQYFGPGTRLTVL.

This chain links TRBV5-6 with TRBJ1-4, with D possibly TRBD1 on 6 matching bases. V gave up 5 bases and J gave up 3 bases, with 14 bases separating them. The CDR3 is 15 residues long. Germline V gene sequence: CDR1 SGHDT, CDR2 YYEEEE. This chain's CDR3 is CASRIYRAANEKLFF. CDR3 DNA sequence: TGTGCCAGCAGGATCTACAGGGCTGCTAATGAAAAACTGTTTTTT.

V is TRBV7-8 and J is TRBJ1-3; a possible D gene is TRBD1 (5 bases). CDR3 length: 18 amino acids. Germline values: CDR1 SGHVS, CDR2 FQNEAQ. The germline V and J ends were trimmed by 1 base and 2 bases, with 18 bases remaining between them. DNA of the CDR3: TGTGCCAGCAGCTTAGTGGGGGGAATTGGGACTGCTGGAAACACCATATATTTT. Translated: CASSLVGGIGTAGNTIYF.

This clone was seen only once. This chain's CDR3 is CASSYMAGSEKLFF. Written as DNA, the CDR3 is TGTGCCAGCAGTTACATGGCAGGTAGTGAAAAACTGTTTTTT. The J gene is TRBJ1-4, the V gene TRBV6-5; D is ambiguous. The ends were cut back, 2 bases at V and 7 bases at J, with 11 bases in the middle. CDR1 MNHEY and CDR2 SVGAGI come from the germline V gene. This CDR3 comprises 14 residues.

This clone appeared a few times. The chain uses TRBV11-3 and TRBJ1-3, with D unresolved. The ends were cut back, 4 bases at V and 0 bases at J, with 4 bases in the middle. The CDR3 length is 13 residues. Germline V lookup: CDR1 SGHNT, CDR2 YENEEA. The DNA of the CDR3 is TGTGCCAGCAGCTCAGGCTCTGGAAACACCATATATTTT. It specifies CASSSGSGNTIYF.

J is TRBJ2-2 and V is TRBV15; tentative D call: TRBD2 (6 bases). The germline gives CDR1 LNHNV, CDR2 YYDKDF (reference sequence). The CDR3 consists of 17 residues. Trimming shortened V by 1 base and J by 1 base, and 13 bases separated the two germline ends. CDR3 in amino acids: CATSRVPRGWNTGELFF. The CDR3, as DNA: TGTGCCACCAGCAGAGTGCCGCGGGGATGGAACACCGGGGAGCTGTTTTTT.

This clone was observed a single time. The chain links TRBV5-1 to TRBJ2-7; D unresolved. The CDR3 consists of 15 residues. Germline V gene lookup returns CDR1 SGHRS and CDR2 YFSETQ. The V and J ends lost 4 bases and 4 bases respectively, with 18 bases between them. The CDR3 DNA sequence: TGCGCCAGCAGCCCACGACACCCCACACAATACGAGCAGTACTTC. Translating gives CASSPRHPTQYEQYF.

The chain recombines TRBV27 with TRBJ1-1, with a weak D call TRBD1 (6 bases). V lost 5 bases and J lost 4, with 14 bases in between. The CDR3 is 14 amino acids. Germline values: CDR1 MNHEY, CDR2 SMNVEV (reference sequence). CDR3: CASSNTGWGTEAFF. CDR3 sequence (DNA): TGTGCCAGCAGTAACACAGGGTGGGGCACTGAAGCTTTCTTT.

The V and J genes are TRBV18 and TRBJ1-4; 7 bases map to TRBD1. The CDR3 covers 16 residues. Germline loops: CDR1 KGHSH, CDR2 LQKENI. V lost 3 bases, J lost 4 bases, and 8 bases stayed unmatched. The CDR3 DNA reads as TGTGCCAGCTCACCCGACAGGGACTCTGTTAATGAAAAACTGTTTTTT. Its translation is CASSPDRDSVNEKLFF.

This clone was seen once. The J gene is TRBJ1-1, the V gene TRBV5-6, with TRBD1 identical over 7 bases. The CDR3 consists of 14 residues. CDR1 and CDR2 from the germline V gene are SGHDT and YYEEEE. With V trimmed by 0 bases and J by 10 bases, 9 bases remained unmatched. The CDR3 nucleotides are TGTGCCAGCAGCTTGGTTCGGCAGGGGGATACAGCTTTCTTT. It translates to CASSLVRQGDTAFF.

The chain joins TRBV5-4 to TRBJ1-4; a possible D gene is TRBD1 (6 bases). The CDR3 contains 16 residues. The germline gives CDR1 SGHNT, CDR2 YYREEE (reference sequence). V was clipped by 3 bases and J by 8 bases, with 20 bases between them. CDR3 sequence (DNA): TGTGCCAGCAGCTCCCCGTCCCGGGGGGCGCGGGAAAAACTGTTTTTT. Protein product: CASSSPSRGAREKLFF.

The chain has TRBV5-1 and TRBJ2-1; 9 positions agree with TRBD2. Germline trimming cut 2 bases from V and 2 bases from J; bases unmatched to any gene: 2. The CDR3 consists of 15 residues. Germline lookup yields CDR1 SGHRS and CDR2 YFSETQ. CDR3 region: CASSFLAGAYNEQFF. The CDR3, as DNA: TGCGCCAGCAGCTTCTTAGCGGGAGCCTACAATGAGCAGTTCTTC.